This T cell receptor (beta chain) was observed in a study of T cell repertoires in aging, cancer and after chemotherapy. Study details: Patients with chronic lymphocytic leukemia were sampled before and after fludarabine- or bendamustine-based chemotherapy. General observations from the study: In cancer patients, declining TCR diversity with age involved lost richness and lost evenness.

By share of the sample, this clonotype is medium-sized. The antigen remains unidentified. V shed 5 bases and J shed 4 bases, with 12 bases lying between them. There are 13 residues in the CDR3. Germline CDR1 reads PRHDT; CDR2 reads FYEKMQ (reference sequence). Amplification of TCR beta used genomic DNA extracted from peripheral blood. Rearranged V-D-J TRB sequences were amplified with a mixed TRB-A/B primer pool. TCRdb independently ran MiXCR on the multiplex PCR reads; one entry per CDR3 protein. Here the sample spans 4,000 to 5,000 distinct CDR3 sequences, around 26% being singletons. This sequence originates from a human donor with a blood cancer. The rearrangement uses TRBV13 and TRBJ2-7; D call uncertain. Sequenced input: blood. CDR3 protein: CASSAVDAYEQYF. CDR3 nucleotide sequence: TGTGCCAGCAGCGCCGTTGATGCGTACGAGCAGTACTTC.